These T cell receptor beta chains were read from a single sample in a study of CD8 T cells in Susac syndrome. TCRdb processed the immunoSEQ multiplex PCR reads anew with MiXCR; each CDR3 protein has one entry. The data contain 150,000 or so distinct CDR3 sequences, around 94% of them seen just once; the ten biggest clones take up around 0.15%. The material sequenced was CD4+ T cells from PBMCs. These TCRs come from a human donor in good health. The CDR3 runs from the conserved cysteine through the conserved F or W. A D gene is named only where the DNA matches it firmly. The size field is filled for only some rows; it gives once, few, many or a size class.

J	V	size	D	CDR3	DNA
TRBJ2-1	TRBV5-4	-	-	CASSLERVDEQFF	TGTGCCAGCAGCTTGGAAAGGGTGGATGAGCAGTTCTTC
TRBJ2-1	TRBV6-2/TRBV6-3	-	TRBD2	CASRGLAGRNEQFF	TGTGCCAGCAGAGGACTAGCGGGGAGGAATGAGCAGTTCTTC
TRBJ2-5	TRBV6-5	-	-	CASRPPGQETQYF	TGTGCCAGCAGACCGCCTGGCCAAGAGACCCAGTACTTC
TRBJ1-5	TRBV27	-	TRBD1	CASSSGTGNNQPQHF	TGTGCCAGCAGTTCAGGGACAGGGAACAATCAGCCCCAGCATTTT
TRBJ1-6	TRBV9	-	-	CASSVAHVSDSPLHF	TGTGCCAGCAGCGTAGCTCACGTTTCTGACTCACCCCTCCACTTT
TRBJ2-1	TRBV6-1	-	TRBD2	CASCNPSGGYNEQFF	TGTGCCAGCTGCAACCCTAGCGGGGGCTACAATGAGCAGTTCTTC
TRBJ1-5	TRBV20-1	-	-	CSARWGSHQPQHF	TGCAGTGCTAGATGGGGATCACATCAGCCCCAGCATTTT
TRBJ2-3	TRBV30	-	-	CAWSVIGTGTDTQYF	TGTGCCTGGAGTGTAATCGGGACGGGCACAGATACGCAGTATTTT
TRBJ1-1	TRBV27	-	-	CASSLVQSNTEAFF	TGTGCCAGCAGTTTGGTCCAGTCGAACACTGAAGCTTTCTTT
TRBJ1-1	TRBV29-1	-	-	CATSPPPNTEAFF	TGCGCTACCTCTCCACCGCCCAACACTGAAGCTTTCTTT
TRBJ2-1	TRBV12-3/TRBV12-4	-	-	CASRKGGPYNEQFF	TGTGCCAGCCGAAAGGGGGGGCCCTACAATGAGCAGTTCTTC
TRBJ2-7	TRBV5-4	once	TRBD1	CASSLRTGPYEQYF	TGTGCCAGCAGCTTGAGGACAGGGCCCTACGAGCAGTACTTC
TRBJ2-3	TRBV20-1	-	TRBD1	CSARDFSGGATDTQYF	TGCAGTGCTAGAGATTTCTCAGGGGGCGCGACAGATACGCAGTATTTT